This TCR beta chain was identified in a study of cytomegalovirus exposure and HLA in healthy donors. The V gene's germline CDR1 is SGHTA and CDR2 FQGTGA. V lost 6 bases and J lost 8; bases outside the gene matches: 11. The CDR3 has 15 amino acids. It was with 60 Vbeta and 13 Jbeta primers that the PCR ran. Libraries were prepared by immunoSEQ multiplex PCR; TCRdb keeps only in-frame clonotypes and omits some of them. In the table there are 100,000 to 120,000 clones, around 80% of which are singletons. The V and J genes are TRBV7-3 and TRBJ2-1; TRBD2 aligns across 9 bases. The specimen was PBMCs. This clonotype was sampled from a man aged 18 to 30 in good health and CMV-seronegative. CDR3 coding DNA: TGTGCCAGCAGTCAACAACCCGGGACTAGCTATGAGCAGTTCTTC. The encoded protein is CASSQQPGTSYEQFF.